The 4 T cell receptor beta chains given below trace back to one sample, sequenced in a study of cytomegalovirus exposure and HLA in healthy donors. The PCR was carried out with 60 Vbeta primers and 13 Jbeta primers. The protocol was immunoSEQ multiplex PCR, while the TCRdb copy is restricted to in-frame clones and leaves out a portion. Its listing shows around 150,000 clones. Sequenced sample: PBMCs. The receptors come from a man aged 40-55 years in good health and CMV-seronegative.

The CDR3 loop reads CASSGGTATMNTEAFF. In nucleotides, the CDR3 is TGTGCCAGCAGCGGCGGGACAGCCACAATGAACACTGAAGCTTTCTTT. This chain links TRBV9 with TRBJ1-1, with 7 bases aligning to TRBD1. The CDR3 spans 16 residues. Losses at the gene ends were 3 bases for V and 0 bases for J; bases not matched to a gene: 8. Germline V gene lookup returns CDR1 SGDLS and CDR2 YYNGEE.

The rearrangement joins TRBV6-1 to TRBJ2-5, with a tentative D call TRBD1 (5 bases). This CDR3 comprises 14 residues. The V gene's germline CDR1 is MNHNS and CDR2 SASEGT. Trimming removed 6 bases at V and 3 bases at J, with 14 bases between. The CDR3 DNA sequence: TGTGCCAGCAGGGCAGGGTTATTCGAAGAGACCCAGTACTTC. The encoded protein is CASRAGLFEETQYF.

The gene calls are TRBV6-6 and TRBJ2-7; D may be TRBD2 (5 bases). CDR1 is MNHNY and CDR2 is SVGAGI in the germline V gene (reference sequence). V dropped 0 bases and J dropped 4 bases, with 7 bases sitting between them. This CDR3 is 13 amino acids long. In nucleotides, the CDR3 is TGTGCCAGCAGTTACTCTCGGGGTTACGAGCAGTACTTC. Encoded protein: CASSYSRGYEQYF.

V gene TRBV5-6 combines with J gene TRBJ1-1; TRBD1 matches 9 bases. This CDR3 comprises 15 residues. V lost 1 base to trimming and J lost 2 bases; unmatched junction nucleotides: 3. CDR1 is SGHDT and CDR2 is YYEEEE in the germline V gene. Written as DNA, the CDR3 is TGTGCCAGCAGCTTGTTGGGACAGGGAAACACTGAAGCTTTCTTT. Its translation is CASSLLGQGNTEAFF.